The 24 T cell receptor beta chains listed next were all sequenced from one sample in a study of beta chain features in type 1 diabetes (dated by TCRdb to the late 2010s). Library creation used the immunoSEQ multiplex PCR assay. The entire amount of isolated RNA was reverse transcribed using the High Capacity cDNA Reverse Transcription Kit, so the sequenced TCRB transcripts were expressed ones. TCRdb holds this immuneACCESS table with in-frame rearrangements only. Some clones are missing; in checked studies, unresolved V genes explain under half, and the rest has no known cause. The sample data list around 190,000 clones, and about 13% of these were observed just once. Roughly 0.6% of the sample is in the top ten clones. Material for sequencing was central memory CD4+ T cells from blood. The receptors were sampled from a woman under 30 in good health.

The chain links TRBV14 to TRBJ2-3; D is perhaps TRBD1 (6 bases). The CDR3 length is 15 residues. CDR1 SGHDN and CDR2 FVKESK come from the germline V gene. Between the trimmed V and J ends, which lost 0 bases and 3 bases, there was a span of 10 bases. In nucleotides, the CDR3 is TGTGCCAGCAGCCAAGAAGGGGGACGGACAGATACGCAGTATTTT. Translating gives CASSQEGGRTDTQYF.

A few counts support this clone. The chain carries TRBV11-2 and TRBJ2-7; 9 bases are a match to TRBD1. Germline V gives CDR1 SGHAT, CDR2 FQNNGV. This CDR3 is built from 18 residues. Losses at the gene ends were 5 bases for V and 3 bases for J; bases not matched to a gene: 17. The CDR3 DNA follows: TGTGCCAGCAGCCCAATTAGTAGGAACCGGGACAGGGACTACGAGCAGTACTTC. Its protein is CASSPISRNRDRDYEQYF.

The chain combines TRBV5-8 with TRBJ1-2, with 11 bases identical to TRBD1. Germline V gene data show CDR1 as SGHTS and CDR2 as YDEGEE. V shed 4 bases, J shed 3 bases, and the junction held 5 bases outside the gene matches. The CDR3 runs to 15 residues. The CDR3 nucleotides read TGTGCCAGCAGCCCTCGGACAGGGGGCCACTATGGCTACACCTTC. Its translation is CASSPRTGGHYGYTF.

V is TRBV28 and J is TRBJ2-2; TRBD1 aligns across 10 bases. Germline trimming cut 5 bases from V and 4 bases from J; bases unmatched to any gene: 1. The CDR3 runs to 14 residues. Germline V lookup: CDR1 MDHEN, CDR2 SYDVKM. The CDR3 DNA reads TGTGCCAGCAGTGGGACAGGGGTCACCGGGGAGCTGTTTTTT. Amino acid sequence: CASSGTGVTGELFF. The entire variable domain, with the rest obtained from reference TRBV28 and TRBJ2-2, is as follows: DVKVTQSSRYLVKRTGEKVFLECVQDMDHENMFWYRQDPGLGLRLIYFSYDVKMKEKGDIPEGYSVSREKKERFSLILESASTNQTSMYLCASSGTGVTGELFFGEGSRLTVL.

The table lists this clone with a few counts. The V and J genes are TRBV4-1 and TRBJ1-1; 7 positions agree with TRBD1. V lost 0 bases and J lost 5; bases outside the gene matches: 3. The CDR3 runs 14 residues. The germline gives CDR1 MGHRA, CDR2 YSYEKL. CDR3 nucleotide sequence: TGCGCCAGCAGCCAAGATGACAGGGAGACTGAAGCTTTCTTT. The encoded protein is CASSQDDRETEAFF.

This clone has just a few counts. Here the CDR3 DNA reads TGTGCCAGCAGCGGCCAGGGGGCTGGGGCCAACGTCCTGACTTTC. Its translation: CASSGQGAGANVLTF. J is TRBJ2-6 and V is TRBV7-9; 7 nucleotides agree with TRBD1. This CDR3 is built from 15 residues. After removal of 5 bases from V and 2 bases from J, the junction contained 3 bases not matched to a gene. Germline CDR1 and CDR2: SEHNR and FQNEAQ (reference sequence).

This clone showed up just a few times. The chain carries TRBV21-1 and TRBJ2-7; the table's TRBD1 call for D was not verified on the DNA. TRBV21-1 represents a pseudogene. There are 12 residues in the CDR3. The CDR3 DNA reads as TGTGCCAGCAGCAATCCAGTTTACGAGCAGTACTTC. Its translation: CASSNPVYEQYF.

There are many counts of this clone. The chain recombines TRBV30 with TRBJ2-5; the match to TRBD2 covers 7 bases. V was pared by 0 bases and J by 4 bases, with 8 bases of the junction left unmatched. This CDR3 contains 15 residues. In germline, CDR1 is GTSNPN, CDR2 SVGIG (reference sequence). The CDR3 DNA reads TGTGCCTGGAGTGTCTGGCAGGGAGGGTTAGAGACCCAGTACTTC. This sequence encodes CAWSVWQGGLETQYF.

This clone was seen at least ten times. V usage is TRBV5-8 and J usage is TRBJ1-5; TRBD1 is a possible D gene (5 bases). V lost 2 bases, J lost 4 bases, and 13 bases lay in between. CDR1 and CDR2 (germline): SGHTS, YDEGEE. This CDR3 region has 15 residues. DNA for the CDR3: TGTGCCAGCAGCTTTCTCACAGGAGCTAATCAGCCCCAGCATTTT. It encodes CASSFLTGANQPQHF.

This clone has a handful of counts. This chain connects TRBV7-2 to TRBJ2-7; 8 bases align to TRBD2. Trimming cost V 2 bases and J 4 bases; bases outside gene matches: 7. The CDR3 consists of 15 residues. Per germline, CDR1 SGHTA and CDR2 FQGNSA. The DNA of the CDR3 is TGTGCCAGCAGCTTATCTTTCCAGCGGGGGTACGAGCAGTACTTC. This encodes CASSLSFQRGYEQYF. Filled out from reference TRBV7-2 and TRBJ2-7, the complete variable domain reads GAGVSQSPSNKVTEKGKDVELRCDPISGHTALYWYRQSLGQGLEFLIYFQGNSAPDKSGLPSDRFSAERTGGSVSTLTIQRTQQEDSAVYLCASSLSFQRGYEQYFGPGTRLTVT.

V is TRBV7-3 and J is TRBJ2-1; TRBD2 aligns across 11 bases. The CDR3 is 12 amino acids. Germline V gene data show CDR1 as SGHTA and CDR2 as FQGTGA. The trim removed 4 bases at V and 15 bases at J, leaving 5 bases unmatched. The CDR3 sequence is CASSSTSGNVFF. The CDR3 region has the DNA TGTGCCAGCAGCTCGACTAGCGGGAATGTGTTCTTC.

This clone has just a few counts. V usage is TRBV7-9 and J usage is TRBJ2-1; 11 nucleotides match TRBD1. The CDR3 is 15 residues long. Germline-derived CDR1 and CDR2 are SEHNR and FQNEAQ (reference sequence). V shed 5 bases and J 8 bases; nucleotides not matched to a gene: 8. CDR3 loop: CASSPPGQGVHEQFF. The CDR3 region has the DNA TGTGCCAGCAGCCCGCCGGGACAGGGGGTTCATGAGCAGTTCTTC.

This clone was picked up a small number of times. The CDR3: CASSLMGARGEKLFF. The CDR3 bases are TGTGCCAGCAGCTTGATGGGGGCGCGAGGTGAAAAACTGTTTTTT. The chain has TRBV5-4 and TRBJ1-4, with D possibly matching TRBD1 (6 bases). Per germline, CDR1 SGHNT and CDR2 YYREEE (reference sequence). The CDR3 is 15 residues long. Trimming took off 1 base at V and 7 bases at J, with 14 bases between the two ends.

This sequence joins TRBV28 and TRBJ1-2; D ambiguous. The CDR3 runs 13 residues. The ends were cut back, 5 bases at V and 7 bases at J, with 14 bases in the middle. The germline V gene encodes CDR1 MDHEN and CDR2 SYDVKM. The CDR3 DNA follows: TGTGCCAGCAGTCACGAAACAGTGTCTGGCTACACCTTC. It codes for CASSHETVSGYTF.

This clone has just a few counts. In DNA, the CDR3 is TGCGCCAGCAGCGTGGGGACAGAGGGGACTGAAGCTTTCTTT. Its protein product is CASSVGTEGTEAFF. This rearrangement joins TRBV5-1 to TRBJ1-1; TRBD1 agrees at 7 bases. V shed 4 bases, J shed 5 bases, and the junction held 8 bases outside the gene matches. There are 14 residues in the CDR3. CDR1 SGHRS and CDR2 YFSETQ come from the germline V gene. The variable domain in full, with the rest retrieved from reference TRBV5-1 and TRBJ1-1, is KAGVTQTPRYLIKTRGQQVTLSCSPISGHRSVSWYQQTPGQGLQFLFEYFSETQRNKGNFPGRFSGRQFSNSRSEMNVSTLELGDSALYLCASSVGTEGTEAFFGQGTRLTVV.

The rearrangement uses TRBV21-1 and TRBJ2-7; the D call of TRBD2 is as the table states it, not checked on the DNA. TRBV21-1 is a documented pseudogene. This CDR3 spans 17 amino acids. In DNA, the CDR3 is TGTGCCAGGGGGGGACTAGCGGGAGGGCCGCAATCCTACGAGCAGTACTTC. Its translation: CARGGLAGGPQSYEQYF.

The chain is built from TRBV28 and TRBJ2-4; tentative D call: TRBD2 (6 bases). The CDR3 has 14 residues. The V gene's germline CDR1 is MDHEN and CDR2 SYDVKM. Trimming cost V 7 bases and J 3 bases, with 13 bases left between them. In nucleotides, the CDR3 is TGTGCCAGCACCATGGGGGGAAACAAAAACATTCAGTACTTC. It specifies CASTMGGNKNIQYF. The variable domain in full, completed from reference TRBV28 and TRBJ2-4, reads DVKVTQSSRYLVKRTGEKVFLECVQDMDHENMFWYRQDPGLGLRLIYFSYDVKMKEKGDIPEGYSVSREKKERFSLILESASTNQTSMYLCASTMGGNKNIQYFGAGTRLSVL.

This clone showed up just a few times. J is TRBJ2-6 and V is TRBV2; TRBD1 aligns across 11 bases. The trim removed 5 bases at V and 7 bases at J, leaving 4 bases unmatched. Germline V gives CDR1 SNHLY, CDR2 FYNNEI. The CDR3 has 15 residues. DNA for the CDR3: TGTGCCAGCAGTCCGGACAGGGGGCCTGCCAACGTCCTGACTTTC. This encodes CASSPDRGPANVLTF.

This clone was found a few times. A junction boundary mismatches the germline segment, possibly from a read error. DNA of the CDR3: TGTGCTAGCAGCTTAGCAGGGGGCAGTGAGACCCAGTACTTC. Its translation: CASSLAGGSETQYF. The J gene is TRBJ2-5, the V gene TRBV7-7, with 8 bases identical to TRBD1. The CDR3 is 14 residues long. Germline V gene lookup returns CDR1 SSHAT and CDR2 FNYEAQ (reference sequence).

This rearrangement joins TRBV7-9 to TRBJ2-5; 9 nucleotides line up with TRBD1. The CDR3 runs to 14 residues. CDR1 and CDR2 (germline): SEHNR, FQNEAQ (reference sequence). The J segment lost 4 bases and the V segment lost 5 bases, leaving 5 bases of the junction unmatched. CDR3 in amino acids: CASSATGGIETQYF. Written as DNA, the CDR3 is TGTGCCAGCAGCGCAACAGGGGGCATAGAGACCCAGTACTTC.

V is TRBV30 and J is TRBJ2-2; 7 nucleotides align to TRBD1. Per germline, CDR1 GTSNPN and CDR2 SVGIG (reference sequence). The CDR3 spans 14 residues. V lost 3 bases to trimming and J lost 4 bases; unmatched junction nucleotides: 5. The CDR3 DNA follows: TGTGCCTGGAGGGGACAGTCGGGCACCGGGGAGCTGTTTTTT. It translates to CAWRGQSGTGELFF.

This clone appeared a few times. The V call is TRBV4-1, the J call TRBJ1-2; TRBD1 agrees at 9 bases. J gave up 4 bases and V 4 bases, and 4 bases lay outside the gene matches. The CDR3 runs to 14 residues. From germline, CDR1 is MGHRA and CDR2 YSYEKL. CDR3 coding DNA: TGCGCCAGCAGCCCGGGACAGGGCTCCTATGGCTACACCTTC. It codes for CASSPGQGSYGYTF.

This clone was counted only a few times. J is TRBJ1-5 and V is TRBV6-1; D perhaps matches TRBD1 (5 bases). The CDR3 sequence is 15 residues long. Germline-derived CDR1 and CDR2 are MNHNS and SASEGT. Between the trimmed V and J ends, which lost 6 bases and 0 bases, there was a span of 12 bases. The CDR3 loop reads CASREGLNSNQPQHF. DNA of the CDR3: TGTGCCAGCAGGGAGGGACTGAATAGCAATCAGCCCCAGCATTTT.

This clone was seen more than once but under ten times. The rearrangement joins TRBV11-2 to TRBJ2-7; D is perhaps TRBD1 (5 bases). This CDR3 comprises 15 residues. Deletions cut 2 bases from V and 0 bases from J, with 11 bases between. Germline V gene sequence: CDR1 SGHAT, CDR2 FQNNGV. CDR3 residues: CASSLNPTASYEQYF. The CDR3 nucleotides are TGTGCCAGCAGCTTAAACCCGACAGCCTCCTACGAGCAGTACTTC.